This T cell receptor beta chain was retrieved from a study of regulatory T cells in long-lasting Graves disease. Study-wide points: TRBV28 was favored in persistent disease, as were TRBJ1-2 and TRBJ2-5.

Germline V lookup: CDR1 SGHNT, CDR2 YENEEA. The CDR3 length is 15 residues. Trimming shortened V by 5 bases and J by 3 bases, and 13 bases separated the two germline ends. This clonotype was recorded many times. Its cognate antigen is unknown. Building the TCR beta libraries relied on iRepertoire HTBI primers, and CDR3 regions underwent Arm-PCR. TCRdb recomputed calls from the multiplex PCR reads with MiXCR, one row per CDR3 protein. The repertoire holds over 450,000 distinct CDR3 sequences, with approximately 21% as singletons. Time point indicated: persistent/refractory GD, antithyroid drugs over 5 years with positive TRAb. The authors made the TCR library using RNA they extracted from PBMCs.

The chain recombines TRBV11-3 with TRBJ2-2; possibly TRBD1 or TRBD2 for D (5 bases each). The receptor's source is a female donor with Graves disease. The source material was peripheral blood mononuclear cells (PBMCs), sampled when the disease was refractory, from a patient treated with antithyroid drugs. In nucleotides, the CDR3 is TGTGCCAGCAGCCCCCTGAGGGACGACACCGGGGAGCTGTTTTTT. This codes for CASSPLRDDTGELFF.